This T cell receptor beta chain was documented in a study of cytomegalovirus exposure and HLA in healthy donors. Study background: For the approximately 410 genotyped donors, about 79% fell within the Caucasian-associated ancestry cluster.

V was pared by 4 bases and J by 4 bases, with 14 bases between. From germline, CDR1 is SGHNT and CDR2 YYREEE (reference sequence). CDR3 size: 14 residues. With respect to this clone: Its antigen remains unknown.

Primers for the PCR totalled 60 Vbeta and 13 Jbeta. This table comes from immunoSEQ multiplex PCR, and its TCRdb copy is limited to in-frame clones, with some not included. This table has 130,000 or so clones, approximately 78% appearing once. Study-level results: Reportedly, cytomegalovirus status was diagnosed with high sensitivity and specificity. Equally common other TCR beta chains were less clonally expanded than HLA-associated ones, a later analysis found. A later analysis reportedly identified an Asian-associated ancestry cluster as carrying fewer N-insertions than the approximately 670-donor mean.

Sequenced sample: PBMCs. The TCR originated in a man aged 40-55 years in good health and CMV-seronegative. The rearrangement uses TRBV5-4 and TRBJ1-1; tentative D call: TRBD1 (5 bases). The CDR3 region has the DNA TGTGCCAGCAGCCCTGGTCAGGGCATCACTGAAGCTTTCTTT. Its protein product is CASSPGQGITEAFF.